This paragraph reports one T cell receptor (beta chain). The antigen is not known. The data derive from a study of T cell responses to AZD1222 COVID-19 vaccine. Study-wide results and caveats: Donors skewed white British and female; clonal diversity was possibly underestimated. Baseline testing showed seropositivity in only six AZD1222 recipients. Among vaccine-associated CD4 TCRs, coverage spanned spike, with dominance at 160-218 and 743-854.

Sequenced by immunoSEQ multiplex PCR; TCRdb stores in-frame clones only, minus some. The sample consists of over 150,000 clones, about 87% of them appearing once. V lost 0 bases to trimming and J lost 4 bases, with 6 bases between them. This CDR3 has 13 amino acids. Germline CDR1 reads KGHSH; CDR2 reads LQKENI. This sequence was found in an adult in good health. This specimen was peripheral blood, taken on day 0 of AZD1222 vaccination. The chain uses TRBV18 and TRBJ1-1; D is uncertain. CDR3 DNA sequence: TGTGCCAGCTCACCACCGGAGACCACTGAAGCTTTCTTT. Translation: CASSPPETTEAFF.